Listed below are T cell receptor beta chains from one sample, sequenced in a study of blood T cell repertoires in COVID-19. The data were produced by immunoSEQ multiplex PCR, yet TCRdb's version contains in-frame clones alone and is incomplete. The table lists under 200,000 clones, around nine tenths of them singletons. Sequenced material: peripheral blood. The receptors were gathered from a man aged 65 to 79 with acute or convalescent COVID-19. Each CDR3 is given with its conserved first and last residue. The D gene is left open where the match is weak. Clone sizes are given selectively: once, few, many, or a class where the clone is expanded.

.	TRBD1	TRBV5-1	TRBJ1-2	TGCGCCAGCAGCTTAACGACAGGGGGAGACTATGGCTACACCTTC	CASSLTTGGDYGYTF
.	.	TRBV19	TRBJ1-4	TGTGCCAGTGGGGACTCCTTGGGAGCTAATGAAAAACTGTTTTTT	CASGDSLGANEKLFF
.	.	TRBV5-5	TRBJ1-6	TGTGCCAGCAGCTTCAGTAATTCACCCCTCCACTTT	CASSFSNSPLHF
.	TRBD1	TRBV10-1	TRBJ1-5	TGCGCCAGCACCTCCCGACAGGGTGAGTGGAGCAATCAGCCCCAGCATTTT	CASTSRQGEWSNQPQHF
.	.	TRBV21-1	TRBJ1-6	TGTGCCACAGGACCGGGGAATTCACCCCTCCACTTT	CATGPGNSPLHF
few	TRBD2	TRBV13	TRBJ2-3	TGTGCCAGCAGCCTTATGGGACTAGCGGGGGTAGATACGCAGTATTTT	CASSLMGLAGVDTQYF
.	TRBD1	TRBV5-5	TRBJ1-5	TGTGCCAGCAGCAGGGGAGGGACAGGGGGCCATTGGCCCCAGCATTTT	CASSRGGTGGHWPQHF
.	.	TRBV19	TRBJ2-3	TGTGCCAGTAGTATTAGATCCTTAGCGTGGAGCACAGATACGCAGTATTTT	CASSIRSLAWSTDTQYF
.	TRBD2	TRBV11-2	TRBJ2-1	TGTGCCAGCAGCTTCTACCCCCCGGGGGGGACCTACAATGAGCAGTTCTTC	CASSFYPPGGTYNEQFF
.	TRBD1	TRBV9	TRBJ1-2	TGTGCCAGCAGCCCCTGGACAGGGAATGATGGCTACACCTTC	CASSPWTGNDGYTF
.	TRBD1	TRBV6-1	TRBJ2-1	TGTGCCAGCAGTGAGCCGGGACAGAGCTCCTACAATGAGCAGTTCTTC	CASSEPGQSSYNEQFF
.	.	TRBV4-3	TRBJ2-1	TGCGCCAGCAGCCAAGACGTGACTAGTGGATGGAGGAATGAGCAGTTCTTC	CASSQDVTSGWRNEQFF
once	.	TRBV5-1	TRBJ2-5	TGCGCCAGCAGCGACCCGGGACTCCTCCCGGGGGAGACCCAGTACTTC	CASSDPGLLPGETQYF
.	.	TRBV7-2	TRBJ1-2	TGTGCCAGCAGCCTGTCTACTAACTATGGCTACACCTTC	CASSLSTNYGYTF
.	TRBD1	TRBV19	TRBJ1-5	TGTGCCAGTAGAACAGGGGGGGTAAATCAGCCCCAGCATTTT	CASRTGGVNQPQHF
once	.	TRBV30	TRBJ2-3	TGTGCCTGGAGTGACGGGGATACGCAGTATTTT	CAWSDGDTQYF
.	.	TRBV18	TRBJ2-3	TGTGCCAGCTCAGCTGACACCCGCACAGATACGCAGTATTTT	CASSADTRTDTQYF
.	TRBD1	TRBV9	TRBJ1-2	TGTGCCAGCAGCGCCCGGGGGACAGGATACGGCTACACCTTC	CASSARGTGYGYTF
few	.	TRBV7-2	TRBJ2-2	TGTGCCAGCAGCTCTATAGCCGCCGGGGAGCTGTTTTTT	CASSSIAAGELFF
.	TRBD2	TRBV2	TRBJ2-2	TGTGCCAGAGCGGGAGAGAACACCGGGGAGCTGTTTTTT	CARAGENTGELFF
.	.	TRBV10-3	TRBJ1-4	TGTGCCATCAGCCGAGGGGGGGGACCGAATGAAAAACTGTTTTTT	CAISRGGGPNEKLFF
.	.	TRBV5-1	TRBJ2-1	TGCGCCAGCAGCCTGACAGGTTATGAGCAGTTCTTC	CASSLTGYEQFF
.	.	TRBV18	TRBJ1-4	TGTGCCAGCTCACCCCGGGGGGATGAAAAACTGTTTTTT	CASSPRGDEKLFF
.	TRBD2	TRBV7-9	TRBJ2-1	TGTGCCAGCAGCTACCCCCGTTTGGGAGGGGCCCGCTCCTACAATGAGCAGTTCTTC	CASSYPRLGGARSYNEQFF
.	.	TRBV18	TRBJ1-1	TGTGCCAGCTCACTACTTGGGGGCGCGGGTGGAACTGAAGCTTTCTTT	CASSLLGGAGGTEAFF
.	.	TRBV18	TRBJ1-5	TGTGCCAGCTCACCACCCTACGGGTTATATAGCAATCAGCCCCAGCATTTT	CASSPPYGLYSNQPQHF
.	TRBD1	TRBV7-6	TRBJ2-1	TGTGCCAGCAGCCCCCGACCGGGACAGAGATACAATGAGCAGTTCTTC	CASSPRPGQRYNEQFF
.	TRBD1	TRBV10-1	TRBJ2-3	TGCGCCAGCAGTGACTCCGGGACAGGACACACAGATACGCAGTATTTT	CASSDSGTGHTDTQYF
once	.	TRBV7-6	TRBJ1-4	TGTGCCAGCAGCTACGTACAGGGCCTTGAGGAAAAACTGTTTTTT	CASSYVQGLEEKLFF
.	TRBD2	TRBV5-1	TRBJ2-5	TGCGCCAGCAGCTTATTAGCGGGGGGGCCAAAGACCCAGTACTTC	CASSLLAGGPKTQYF
.	.	TRBV27	TRBJ2-7	TGTGCCAGCAGTTCCCCTCCCTACGAGCAGTACTTC	CASSSPPYEQYF
.	.	TRBV29-1	TRBJ1-4	TGCAGCGTTGGGCTGCAGGGAGGTAATGAAAAACTGTTTTTT	CSVGLQGGNEKLFF
once	.	TRBV21-1	TRBJ1-2	TGTGCCAGCCCGCGGAGGGGCCTCTATGGCTACACCTTC	CASPRRGLYGYTF
once	.	TRBV15	TRBJ1-5	TGTGCCACCAGCAGAGCGGGGGGGCGCAATCAGCCCCAGCATTTT	CATSRAGGRNQPQHF
.	.	TRBV6-5	TRBJ2-5	TGTGCCAGCAGCTTCCTTCAGGGCGGAGAGACCCAGTACTTC	CASSFLQGGETQYF
.	TRBD2	TRBV10-3	TRBJ2-7	TGTGCCTCCAGTTCTCAGACTAGCGGGAGGCCGTACTTC	CASSSQTSGRPYF
few	.	TRBV2	TRBJ1-5	TGTGCCAGCAGTGAGTGGGGCGGCAATCAGCCCCAGCATTTT	CASSEWGGNQPQHF
.	.	TRBV25-1	TRBJ2-5	TGTGCCAGCAGTGAATTAGAACGGGAGACCCAGTACTTC	CASSELERETQYF
.	TRBD2	TRBV27	TRBJ2-3	TGTGCCAGCAGTTTAGGGAGGGGCGCAGATACGCAGTATTTT	CASSLGRGADTQYF
.	TRBD1	TRBV5-1	TRBJ1-3	TGCGCCAGCAGCTTAGTTAGGTGCAGGGGGAACACCATATATTTT	CASSLVRCRGNTIYF
.	.	TRBV5-1	TRBJ2-5	TGCGCCAGCCGGGACAACCAAGAGACCCAGTACTTC	CASRDNQETQYF
.	.	TRBV21-1	TRBJ1-2	TGTGCCAGCAGCAACCGGCCCCGGGACATCGATGGCTACACCTTC	CASSNRPRDIDGYTF
few	.	TRBV7-9	TRBJ2-7	TGTGCCAGCAGCTTATATCATCCCACTTACGAGCAGTACTTC	CASSLYHPTYEQYF
.	.	TRBV10-1	TRBJ2-7	TGCGCCAGCTGTGGGCCGGGACTCCTGAGCTCCTACGAGCAGTACTTC	CASCGPGLLSSYEQYF
.	TRBD2	TRBV7-2	TRBJ2-5	TGTGCCAGCAGCTCTCGACTAGCGGGACTATTGTACCAAGAGACCCAGTACTTC	CASSSRLAGLLYQETQYF
.	.	TRBV18	TRBJ1-1	TGTGCCAGCTCACTAGACACTGAAGCTTTCTTT	CASSLDTEAFF
.	.	TRBV3-1/TRBV3-2	TRBJ1-5	TGTGCCAGCAGCCAGGGAGGGGCTGGCAATCAGCCCCAGCATTTT	CASSQGGAGNQPQHF
.	TRBD2	TRBV24-1	TRBJ2-2	TGTGCCACCAGTGATACCCCACTCCAGCGGGGGGCCGGGGAGCTGTTTTTT	CATSDTPLQRGAGELFF
.	.	TRBV5-5	TRBJ2-4	TGTGCCAGCAGTAGAGCGCAGGGTCTAGCCAAAAACATTCAGTACTTC	CASSRAQGLAKNIQYF
.	TRBD2	TRBV6-5	TRBJ2-7	TGTGCCAGCAGGCCCGGCGGGGGATTCTACGAGCAGTACTTC	CASRPGGGFYEQYF